This T cell receptor (beta chain) was captured in a study of technical replicates of blood from several donors. Deletions cut 0 bases from V and 1 base from J, with 4 bases between. Germline lookup yields CDR1 SGHDN and CDR2 FVKESK. The CDR3 contains 13 residues. The assay was immunoSEQ multiplex PCR, and TCRdb's table has in-frame clones only and misses some. The repertoire consists of about 67,000 clones, with 98% occurring once and the leading ten covering around 0.16%. Sequenced input: T cells isolated from PBMCs. The receptor's source is a human donor in good health. The chain carries TRBV14 and TRBJ2-7; D is undetermined. CDR3 nucleotides: TGTGCCAGCAGCCAAGATACATCCTACGAGCAGTACTTC. It codes for CASSQDTSYEQYF.